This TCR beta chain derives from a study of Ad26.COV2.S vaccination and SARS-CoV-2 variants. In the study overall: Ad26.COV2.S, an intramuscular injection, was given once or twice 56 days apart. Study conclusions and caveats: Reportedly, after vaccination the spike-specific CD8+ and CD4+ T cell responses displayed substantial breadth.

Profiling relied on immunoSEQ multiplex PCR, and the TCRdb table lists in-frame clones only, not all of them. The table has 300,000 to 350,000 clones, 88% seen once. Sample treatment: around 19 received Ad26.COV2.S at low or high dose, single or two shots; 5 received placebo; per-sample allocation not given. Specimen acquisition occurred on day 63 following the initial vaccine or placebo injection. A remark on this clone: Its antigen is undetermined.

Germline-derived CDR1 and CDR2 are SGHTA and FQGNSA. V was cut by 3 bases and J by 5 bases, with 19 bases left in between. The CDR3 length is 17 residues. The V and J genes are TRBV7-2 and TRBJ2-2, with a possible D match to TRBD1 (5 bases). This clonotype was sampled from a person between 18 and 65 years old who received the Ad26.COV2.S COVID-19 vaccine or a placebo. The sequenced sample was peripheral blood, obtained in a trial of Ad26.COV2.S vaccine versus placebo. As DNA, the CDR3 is TGTGCCAGCAGCTTGGGGCAGGGTAATTCCTTAACCGGGGAGCTGTTTTTT. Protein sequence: CASSLGQGNSLTGELFF.